A single sample gave rise to the 6 T cell receptor beta chains below, sequenced in a study of CD8 T cells in ankylosing spondylitis (TCRdb year 2017). No antigen is known for these receptors. Overall study outcomes, separate from this receptor: A TCR beta motif made up of 7 to 9 highly homologous amino acid variants appeared to be characteristic of blood from ankylosing spondylitis patients.

The protocol used for the library was 5' RACE. The data were produced on an Illumina HiSeq 2500. TCRdb ran its own pipeline on the public reads, namely fastp trimming at Q25 and MiXCR clone calling, and kept in-frame beta chains. Here each entry gathers all rows of one CDR3 protein and keeps the most common genes and DNA. This sample holds about 510,000 distinct CDR3 sequences; approximately 5% were observed only once. Clones ranked in the top ten supply roughly 3.3% of the sample. The sequenced material came from blood, either unsorted or a sorted T cell fraction (not recorded which). These receptors were taken from a male donor with ankylosing spondylitis.

Worth noting for this clonotype: A read error is possible here, since a much larger clone lies one base away. The chain uses TRBV28 and TRBJ1-4; the match to TRBD1 covers 7 bases. The CDR3 has 14 amino acids. V trimming: 5 bases; J trimming: 7 bases; junction bases outside the gene matches: 7. Germline V gene data show CDR1 as MDHEN and CDR2 as SYDVKM. Here the CDR3 reads CASSDRVLGEKLFF. The CDR3 nucleotides are TGTGCCAGCAGTGACAGGGTTCTGGGTGAAAAACTGTTTTTT.

This clonotype has a count of ten or more. The chain is built from TRBV6-4 and TRBJ2-1; D tentatively fits TRBD1 or TRBD2 (5 bases each). Per the germline V gene, CDR1 is MRHNA and CDR2 is SNTAGT. With 5 bases removed from V and 2 bases from J, the gap between germline ends came to 16 bases. The CDR3 length is 16 residues. The CDR3: CASSSRGGVPYNEQFF. The CDR3 coding sequence is TGTGCCAGCAGTTCGAGGGGCGGAGTCCCCTACAATGAGCAGTTCTTC.

In regard to this clonotype: Just one base apart from a much larger clone, this may be a read error. The conserved phenylalanine or tryptophan is not found at the CDR3 terminus, so this likely reflects a read error. This rearrangement joins TRBV6-1 to TRBJ2-5; D possibly corresponds to TRBD1 (5 bases). Germline lookup yields CDR1 MNHNS and CDR2 SASEGT. The CDR3 has 15 amino acids. The V and J ends lost 3 bases and 6 bases respectively, with 17 bases between them. The CDR3 is CASSDLPRPGKTQYL. The DNA of the CDR3 is TGTGCCAGCAGTGACCTGCCCCGCCCAGGGAAGACCCAGTACCTC.

The chain is built from TRBV4-3 and TRBJ2-2, with D unclear. V was pared by 4 bases and J by 0 bases, with 12 bases between. Germline V gene lookup returns CDR1 LGHNA and CDR2 YSLEER. The CDR3 is 16 residues long. The CDR3 bases are TGCGCCAGCAGCCCACAACTGGCAGCGAACACCGGGGAGCTGTTTTTT. Its translation: CASSPQLAANTGELFF.

In this sample, this clonotype turned up many times. V is TRBV12-3 or TRBV12-4 and J is TRBJ2-3; 8 nucleotides line up with TRBD2. The CDR3 has 15 amino acids. V was pared by 6 bases and J by 2 bases, with 7 bases of the junction left unmatched. CDR3 coding DNA: TGTGCCAGCAGACTAGCGGAAGAATTCACAGATACGCAGTATTTT. Translation gives CASRLAEEFTDTQYF.

Many counts were recorded for this clonotype. The J gene is TRBJ1-2, the V gene TRBV5-1; the D gene is possibly TRBD1 (5 bases). This CDR3 comprises 14 residues. Deletions cut 2 bases from V and 1 base from J, with 9 bases between. Per germline, CDR1 SGHRS and CDR2 YFSETQ. The DNA for the CDR3 is TGCGCCAGCAGCTTCGTCAGGGTTAACTATGGCTACACCTTC. This sequence encodes CASSFVRVNYGYTF.